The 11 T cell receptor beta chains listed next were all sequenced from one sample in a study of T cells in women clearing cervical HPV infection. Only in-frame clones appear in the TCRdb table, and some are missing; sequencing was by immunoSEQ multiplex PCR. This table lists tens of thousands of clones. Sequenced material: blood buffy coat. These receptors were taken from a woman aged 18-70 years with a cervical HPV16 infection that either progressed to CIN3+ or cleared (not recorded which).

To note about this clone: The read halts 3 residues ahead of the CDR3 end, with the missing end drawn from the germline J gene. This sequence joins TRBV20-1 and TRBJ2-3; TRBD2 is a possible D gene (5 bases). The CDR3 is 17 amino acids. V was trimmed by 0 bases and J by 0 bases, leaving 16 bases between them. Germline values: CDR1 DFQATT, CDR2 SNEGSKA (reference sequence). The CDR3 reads CSARDTRGTKSTDTQYF. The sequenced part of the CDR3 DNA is TGCAGTGCTAGAGATACTCGGGGTACAAAAAGCACAGATACG.

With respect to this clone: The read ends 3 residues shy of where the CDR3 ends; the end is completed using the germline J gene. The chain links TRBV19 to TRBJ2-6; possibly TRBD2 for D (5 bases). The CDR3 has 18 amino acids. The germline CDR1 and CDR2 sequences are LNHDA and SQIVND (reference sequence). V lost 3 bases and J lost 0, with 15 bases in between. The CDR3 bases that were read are TGTGCCAGTAGTATTTGGCGGGTCAAGCCCTCTGGGGCCAACGTC. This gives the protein CASSIWRVKPSGANV. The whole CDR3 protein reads CASSIWRVKPSGANVLTF.

The CDR3 loop is CASSFDRAKNIQYF. CDR3 DNA, as far as it was read: TGTGCCAGCAGCTTTGACAGGGCCAAAAACATT. The chain is built from TRBV5-4 and TRBJ2-4; tentative D call: TRBD1 (6 bases). The CDR3 goes on 3 residues after the read ends, and that part is filled in from the germline J gene. V lost 2 bases, J lost 1 base, and 7 bases lay in between. CDR3 length: 14 amino acids. In germline, CDR1 is SGHNT, CDR2 YYREEE (reference sequence).

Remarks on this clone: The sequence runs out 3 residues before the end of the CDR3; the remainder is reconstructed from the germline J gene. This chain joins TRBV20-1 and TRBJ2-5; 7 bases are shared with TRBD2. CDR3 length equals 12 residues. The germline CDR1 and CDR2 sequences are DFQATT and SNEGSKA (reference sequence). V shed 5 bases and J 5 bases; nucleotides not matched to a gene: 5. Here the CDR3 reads CSALLASETQYF. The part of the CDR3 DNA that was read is TGCAGTGCTCTACTAGCGTCGGAGACC.

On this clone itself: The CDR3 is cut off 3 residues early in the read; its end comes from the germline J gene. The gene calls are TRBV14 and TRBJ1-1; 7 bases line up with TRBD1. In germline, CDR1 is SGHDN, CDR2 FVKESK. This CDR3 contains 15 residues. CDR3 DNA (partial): TGTGCCAGCAGCCATAAGGGACAGAACCCGAGACAA. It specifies CASSHKGQNPRQ. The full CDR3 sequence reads CASSHKGQNPRQAFF.

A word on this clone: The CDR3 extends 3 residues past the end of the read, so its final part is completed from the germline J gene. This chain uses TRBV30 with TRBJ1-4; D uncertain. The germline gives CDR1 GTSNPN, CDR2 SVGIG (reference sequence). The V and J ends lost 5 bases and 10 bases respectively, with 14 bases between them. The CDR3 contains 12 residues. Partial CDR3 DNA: TGTGCCTGGCAGCGCGGAGAAGGAAAA. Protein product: CAWQRGEGK. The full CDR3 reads CAWQRGEGKLFF.

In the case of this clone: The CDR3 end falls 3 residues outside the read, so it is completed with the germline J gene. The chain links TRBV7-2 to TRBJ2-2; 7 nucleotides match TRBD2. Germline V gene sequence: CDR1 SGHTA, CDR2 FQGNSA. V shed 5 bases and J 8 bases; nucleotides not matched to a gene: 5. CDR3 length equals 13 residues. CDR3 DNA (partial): TGTGCCAGCAGCCCCTGGGGGGGAGGGGAG. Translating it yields CASSPWGGGE. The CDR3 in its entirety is CASSPWGGGELFF.

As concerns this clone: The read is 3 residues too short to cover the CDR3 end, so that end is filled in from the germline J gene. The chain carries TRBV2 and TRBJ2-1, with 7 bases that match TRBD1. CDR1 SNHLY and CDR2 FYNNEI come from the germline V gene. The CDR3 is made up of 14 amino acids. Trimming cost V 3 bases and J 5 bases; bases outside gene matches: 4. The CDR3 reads CASSEVDRDNEQFF. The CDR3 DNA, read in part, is TGTGCCAGCAGTGAGGTCGACAGGGACAATGAG.

The CDR3 DNA, read in part, is TGTGCCAGCAGCATTGCTAGGAACAATGAC. Its translation: CASSIARNND. The CDR3, in full, reads CASSIARNNDYTF. The genes are TRBV2 and TRBJ1-2; D is unclear. Coverage ceases 3 residues before the CDR3 finishes, and the germline J gene fills in the end. This CDR3 is 13 amino acids long. In germline, CDR1 is SNHLY, CDR2 FYNNEI.

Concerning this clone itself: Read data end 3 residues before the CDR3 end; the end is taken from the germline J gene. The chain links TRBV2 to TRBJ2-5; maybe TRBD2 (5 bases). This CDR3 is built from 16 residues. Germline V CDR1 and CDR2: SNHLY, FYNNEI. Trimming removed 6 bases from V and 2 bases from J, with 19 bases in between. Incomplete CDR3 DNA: TGTGCCAGCAGGGCGTGGGGTAGCGTACCTCAAGAGACC. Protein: CASRAWGSVPQET. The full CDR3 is CASRAWGSVPQETQYF.

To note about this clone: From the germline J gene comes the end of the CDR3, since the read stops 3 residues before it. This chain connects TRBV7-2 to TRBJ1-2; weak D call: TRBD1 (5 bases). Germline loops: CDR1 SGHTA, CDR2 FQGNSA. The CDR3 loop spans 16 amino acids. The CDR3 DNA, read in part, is TGTGCCAGCAGCTTAGCGATAGCCCTACAGGTCCCGGGC. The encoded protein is CASSLAIALQVPG. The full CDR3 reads CASSLAIALQVPGYTF.